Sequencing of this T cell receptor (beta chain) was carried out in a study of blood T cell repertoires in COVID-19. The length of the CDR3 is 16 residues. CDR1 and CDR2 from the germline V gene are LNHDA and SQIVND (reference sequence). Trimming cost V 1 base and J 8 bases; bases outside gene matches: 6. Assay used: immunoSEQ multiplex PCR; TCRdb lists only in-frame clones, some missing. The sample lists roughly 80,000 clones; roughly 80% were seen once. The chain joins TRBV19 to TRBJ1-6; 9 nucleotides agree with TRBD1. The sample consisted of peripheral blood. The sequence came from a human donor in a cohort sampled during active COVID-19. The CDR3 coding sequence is TGTGCCAGTAGTATAGGATACAGGGGGCTGGATTCACCCCTCCACTTT. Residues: CASSIGYRGLDSPLHF.